This TCR beta chain appears in the sequencing data of a study of STAT3 mutations in large granular lymphocyte leukemia. Across the study: More than half of T-LGLL patients received immunosuppressive therapy.

General study results and limits: In T-cell large granular lymphocyte leukemia, about half of patients showed multiple immunodominant subclonotypes. A small but highly pathogenic clone may have been missed. Clonal expansion was inferred from samples taken at other timepoints. Some patients had dominant TCR clones larger than their STAT3 mutant burden.

The trim removed 4 bases at V and 1 base at J, leaving 8 bases unmatched. The germline V gene encodes CDR1 ENHRY and CDR2 SYGVKD. This CDR3 has 17 amino acids. Some clones are missing from TCRdb's copy, which holds only in-frame ones; the method was immunoSEQ multiplex PCR. The sample shows tens of thousands of clones, 85% to 95% of them seen only once. Notes on this clone: No antigen is known for it.

The sequence derives from a man in his forties or fifties with T-cell large granular lymphocyte leukemia. Some clones in this sample may be carry-over from other donors' samples. The sample consisted of peripheral blood mononuclear cells. The V and J genes are TRBV10-3 and TRBJ2-1, with 9 bases identical to TRBD1. The CDR3 coding sequence is TGTGCCATCAGTGGTCCCCCGGGACAGGGTTCCTACAATGAGCAGTTCTTC. This codes for CAISGPPGQGSYNEQFF.